Given below is one T cell receptor (beta chain) in context. The protocol was immunoSEQ multiplex PCR, while the TCRdb copy is restricted to in-frame clones and leaves out a portion. Of approximately 120,000 clones listed, about 74% are singletons. The CDR3 has 19 amino acids. Germline trimming cut 4 bases from V and 0 bases from J; bases unmatched to any gene: 11. The germline V gene encodes CDR1 MDHEN and CDR2 SYDVKM. This record comes from a study of blood T cell repertoires in COVID-19. Sequenced: peripheral blood. The rearrangement uses TRBV28 and TRBJ1-6; 8 bases fit TRBD1. The source of this sequence is a man aged 80 or over with COVID-19, enrolled during active disease. In nucleotides, the CDR3 is TGTGCCAGCAGTTCGACAGGGGCTACGGTGAGCTCCTATAATTCACCCCTCCACTTT. It encodes CASSSTGATVSSYNSPLHF.